This TCR beta chain came from a study of immune heterogeneity within non-small cell lung tumors. Findings and limits, study-wide: Higher local tumor mutational burden went with moderately higher local T-cell clonality, R about 0.36.

As to this clonotype: Its specificity is unknown.

Multiplex PCR (32 V and 13 J primers) was used to amplify the TCR beta CDR3. TCRdb re-called the multiplex PCR reads through MiXCR, storing one row per CDR3 protein. The table lists about 21,000 distinct CDR3 sequences, around 28% of them singletons. Germline V gives CDR1 SGHNT, CDR2 YENEEA. There are 17 residues in the CDR3. Trimming at V came to 5 bases and at J to 4 bases, leaving 9 bases not matched to a gene. Bulk tumor genomic DNA (around 600 ng per sample) served as template. Surgeons took several biopsies per primary tumor, spaced far apart, during surgery. Patients with untreated, newly diagnosed non-small cell lung cancer underwent curative surgery.

The chain carries TRBV11-3 and TRBJ2-3, with 13 bases aligning to TRBD2. The sequence was collected from a man aged 35-49 years with non-small cell lung cancer. Sequenced input: lung tumor tissue. CDR3 in amino acids: CASSTLAGGPESDTQYF. The CDR3, as DNA: TGTGCCAGCAGCACACTAGCGGGAGGGCCTGAGTCAGATACGCAGTATTTT.